Following are 28 T cell receptor beta chains from one sample sequenced in a study of cytotoxic CD8 clonotypes in ibrutinib-treated CLL. The method was immunoSEQ multiplex PCR; TCRdb's version includes in-frame clones alone and lacks a portion of them. The sample contains about 130,000 clones, 80% to 90% of which appear only once. The sample was PBMCs, taken after 24 months of ibrutinib treatment. The receptors derive from a human donor with chronic lymphocytic leukemia.

The chain combines TRBV7-2 with TRBJ1-5, with D hard to call. The CDR3 loop spans 15 amino acids. Looked up from germline, CDR1 is SGHTA and CDR2 is FQGNSA. Trimming stripped 1 base from V and 3 bases from J, with 10 bases between. For the CDR3, the DNA is TGTGCCAGCAGCTTAGTGCGAGGGAACAATCAGCCCCAGCATTTT. It translates to CASSLVRGNNQPQHF.

CDR3 sequence: CASSFRQGVTEAFF. Written as DNA, the CDR3 is TGCGCCAGCAGCTTTAGGCAGGGGGTGACTGAAGCTTTCTTT. The chain recombines TRBV5-1 with TRBJ1-1; 7 nucleotides line up with TRBD1. CDR3 length equals 14 residues. The junction had 6 bases not matched to a gene; V was cut back by 2 bases and J by 5 bases. Per germline, CDR1 SGHRS and CDR2 YFSETQ.

The V gene is TRBV4-2, the J gene TRBJ1-2, with 8 bases lining up with TRBD1. With 0 bases clipped from V and 3 bases from J, the junction kept 6 bases outside the gene matches. From germline, CDR1 is LGHNA and CDR2 YNFKEQ. The length of the CDR3 is 16 residues. The CDR3 DNA follows: TGTGCCAGCAGCCAAGACGACAGGGGAGTTGACTATGGCTACACCTTC. This gives the protein CASSQDDRGVDYGYTF.

About this clone itself: The identical CDR3 is also encoded by other nucleotide sequences in the sample. The chain has TRBV6-6 and TRBJ1-4, with D perhaps TRBD1 (5 bases). CDR3 size: 14 residues. V lost 7 bases and J 5 bases, leaving 14 bases between the germline ends. Germline lookup yields CDR1 MNHNY and CDR2 SVGAGI (reference sequence). CDR3 DNA sequence: TGTGCCAGCAAAGACAGAGGGCGGAATGAAAAACTGTTTTTT. This codes for CASKDRGRNEKLFF.

The chain has TRBV4-3 and TRBJ1-2; D remains ambiguous. The germline V and J ends were trimmed by 0 bases and 5 bases, with 13 bases remaining between them. Germline values: CDR1 LGHNA, CDR2 YSLEER. The CDR3 runs 15 residues. CDR3 protein: CASSQDSIRQYGYTF. The CDR3, as DNA: TGCGCCAGCAGCCAAGACTCAATCCGGCAATATGGCTACACCTTC.

J is TRBJ2-7 and V is TRBV5-1; tentative D call: TRBD2 (5 bases). Germline V gene lookup returns CDR1 SGHRS and CDR2 YFSETQ. The ends were cut back, 2 bases at V and 0 bases at J, with 9 bases in the middle. The CDR3 is 14 residues long. The CDR3 reads CASSLSGFSYEQYF. CDR3 DNA sequence: TGCGCCAGCAGCTTAAGCGGTTTCTCCTACGAGCAGTACTTC.

The chain couples TRBV27 to TRBJ2-7; a possible D gene is TRBD2 (6 bases). This CDR3 is built from 14 residues. The V end lost 2 bases, the J end lost 0 bases, and 8 bases lay between the germline ends. CDR1 and CDR2 from the germline V gene are MNHEY and SMNVEV (reference sequence). The CDR3 DNA reads TGTGCCAGCAGTTTAGCGGGGTCCTCCTACGAGCAGTACTTC. Its translation is CASSLAGSSYEQYF.

This sequence joins TRBV6-6 and TRBJ2-3, with 7 bases aligning to TRBD1. V lost 4 bases and J lost 1; bases outside the gene matches: 2. Per germline, CDR1 MNHNY and CDR2 SVGAGI (reference sequence). CDR3 length: 14 residues. CDR3 residues: CASSSGQGTDTQYF. CDR3 coding DNA: TGTGCCAGCAGTTCTGGACAGGGCACAGATACGCAGTATTTT.

The chain joins TRBV5-1 to TRBJ1-2; D possibly corresponds to TRBD1 (5 bases). V was pared by 6 bases and J by 0 bases, with 12 bases between. This CDR3 has 14 amino acids. The V gene's germline CDR1 is SGHRS and CDR2 YFSETQ. The CDR3 spells CASTLGGANYGYTF. The CDR3 DNA follows: TGCGCCAGCACCCTGGGGGGGGCTAACTATGGCTACACCTTC. Full variable domain (missing parts from reference TRBV5-1 and TRBJ1-2): KAGVTQTPRYLIKTRGQQVTLSCSPISGHRSVSWYQQTPGQGLQFLFEYFSETQRNKGNFPGRFSGRQFSNSRSEMNVSTLELGDSALYLCASTLGGANYGYTFGSGTRLTVV.

The chain has TRBV6-5 and TRBJ2-5; 7 nucleotides agree with TRBD1. There are 12 residues in the CDR3. J was trimmed by 3 bases and V by 6 bases; bases with no gene match: 1. Germline CDR1 reads MNHEY; CDR2 reads SVGAGI. CDR3 coding DNA: TGTGCCAGCAGCGGGACAGAAGAGACCCAGTACTTC. It translates to CASSGTEETQYF.

As for this clone: Other DNA sequences in the same sample also yield this CDR3. The chain is built from TRBV5-4 and TRBJ1-4; weak D call: TRBD1 (5 bases). The CDR3 is made up of 14 amino acids. V lost 3 bases to trimming and J lost 4 bases, with 10 bases between them. Germline values: CDR1 SGHNT, CDR2 YYREEE (reference sequence). The CDR3 protein is CASSSDSFNEKLFF. In DNA form, the CDR3 reads TGTGCCAGCAGCTCTGACAGCTTTAATGAAAAACTGTTTTTT.

The V call is TRBV5-1, the J call TRBJ2-7, with 7 bases that match TRBD1. Looked up from germline, CDR1 is SGHRS and CDR2 is YFSETQ. J lost 4 bases, V lost 0 bases, and 7 bases had no gene match. The CDR3 is 15 residues long. The CDR3 DNA is TGCGCCAGCAGCTTGGAACCGGGACAGTCATACGAGCAGTACTTC. It yields the protein CASSLEPGQSYEQYF.

V and J are TRBV5-1 and TRBJ1-3; D uncertain. Germline V gene data show CDR1 as SGHRS and CDR2 as YFSETQ. The V and J ends lost 0 bases and 1 base respectively, with 8 bases between them. The CDR3 contains 15 residues. CDR3 sequence reads: CASSLGLGSGNTIYF. In nucleotides, the CDR3 is TGCGCCAGCAGCTTGGGTTTGGGGTCTGGAAACACCATATATTTT.

A remark on this clone: The junction and the germline gene differ at one end; a read error may be behind it. The rearrangement uses TRBV30 and TRBJ1-3; TRBD1 might be the D (5 bases). In germline, CDR1 is GTSNPN, CDR2 SVGIG (reference sequence). The CDR3 covers 14 residues. The CDR3 loop is CARRGTSSGNTIYF. Written as DNA, the CDR3 is TGTGCCCGGAGGGGTACAAGCTCTGGAAACACCATATATTTT.

The rearrangement joins TRBV5-4 to TRBJ2-7; 9 bases fit TRBD1. V trimming: 6 bases; J trimming: 2 bases; junction bases outside the gene matches: 3. The CDR3 consists of 13 residues. Germline lookup yields CDR1 SGHNT and CDR2 YYREEE (reference sequence). The DNA of the CDR3 is TGTGCCAGCAAGAGACAGGGGGCCTACGAGCAGTACTTC. Amino acids: CASKRQGAYEQYF.

The table lists this clone with a count of one. The chain employs TRBV7-2 and TRBJ2-3; 8 bases are a match to TRBD2. V dropped 6 bases and J dropped 4; count of bases not matched to a gene: 12. Looked up from germline, CDR1 is SGHTA and CDR2 is FQGNSA. This CDR3 comprises 16 residues. This CDR3 reads CASRPSGGRASDTQYF. CDR3 DNA sequence: TGTGCCAGCAGGCCGAGCGGGGGCCGGGCTTCAGATACGCAGTATTTT.

This chain connects TRBV19 to TRBJ1-5, with a tentative D call TRBD1 (5 bases). Germline loops: CDR1 LNHDA, CDR2 SQIVND (reference sequence). V was shortened by 4 bases and J by 8 bases, with 18 bases between the two germline ends. The CDR3 consists of 15 residues. The CDR3 sequence: CASSTRTKGVEPQHF. In DNA, the CDR3 is TGTGCCAGTAGTACGAGGACAAAAGGTGTGGAGCCCCAGCATTTT.

This clone has only one observation. Written as DNA, the CDR3 is TGCGCCAGCAGCCCCCTGGGCAGTAGGGTATATTCCGGGGAGCTGTTTTTT. This gives the protein CASSPLGSRVYSGELFF. The chain employs TRBV4-3 and TRBJ2-2; no clear D gene. CDR3 length equals 17 residues. CDR1 LGHNA and CDR2 YSLEER come from the germline V gene. V was clipped by 4 bases and J by 6 bases, with 21 bases between them.

This clone turned up a few times. V gene TRBV7-7 combines with J gene TRBJ1-5, with D possibly being TRBD1 (5 bases). Germline V gene data show CDR1 as SSHAT and CDR2 as FNYEAQ (reference sequence). The V and J ends lost 7 bases and 1 base respectively, with 20 bases between them. The CDR3 runs 17 residues. CDR3 sequence (DNA): TGTGCCAGCACACAAAACACAGATCAGGGCAGCAATCAGCCCCAGCATTTT. Residues: CASTQNTDQGSNQPQHF.

This chain joins TRBV6-5 and TRBJ2-1; possible D gene TRBD2, 6 bases. Germline CDR1 is MNHEY and CDR2 is SVGAGI. The CDR3 covers 12 residues. Trimming left V 8 bases short and J 7 bases short, with 12 bases between. This chain's CDR3 is CASGGLGNEQFF. In nucleotides, the CDR3 is TGTGCCAGCGGGGGACTGGGGAATGAGCAGTTCTTC.

This clone was recorded only once. The V call is TRBV7-2, the J call TRBJ2-3; unclear D gene. There are 13 residues in the CDR3. CDR1 and CDR2 from the germline V gene are SGHTA and FQGNSA. V dropped 6 bases and J dropped 6 bases, with 13 bases sitting between them. This CDR3 reads CASRVTPEDTQYF. The CDR3 DNA reads TGTGCCAGCAGGGTCACCCCCGAGGATACGCAGTATTTT. Full variable domain (missing parts from reference TRBV7-2 and TRBJ2-3): GAGVSQSPSNKVTEKGKDVELRCDPISGHTALYWYRQSLGQGLEFLIYFQGNSAPDKSGLPSDRFSAERTGGSVSTLTIQRTQQEDSAVYLCASRVTPEDTQYFGPGTRLTVL.

CDR3 sequence: CASSSTSASYNEQFF. The DNA of the CDR3 is TGTGCCAGCAGCTCGACATCGGCCTCCTACAATGAGCAGTTCTTC. The V and J genes are TRBV7-2 and TRBJ2-1; no clear D. The germline V and J ends were trimmed by 4 bases and 0 bases, with 10 bases remaining between them. The germline V gene has CDR1 SGHTA and CDR2 FQGNSA. This CDR3 comprises 15 residues.

J is TRBJ1-5 and V is TRBV19, with D tentatively TRBD1 (6 bases). This CDR3 spans 13 amino acids. Germline CDR1 is LNHDA and CDR2 is SQIVND (reference sequence). Trimming took 8 bases from V and 6 from J, leaving 14 bases between them. The CDR3 nucleotides read TGTGCCAGTGGGGGACAAAAGTTTCAGCCCCAGCATTTT. Its protein product is CASGGQKFQPQHF.

The chain employs TRBV6-4 and TRBJ1-2, with D uncertain. Germline-derived CDR1 and CDR2 are MRHNA and SNTAGT. The CDR3 runs 12 residues. V lost 6 bases to trimming and J lost 5 bases, with 10 bases between them. CDR3 residues: CASRDRTYGYTF. The CDR3 nucleotides are TGTGCCAGCAGGGACCGAACATATGGCTACACCTTC.

The chain combines TRBV4-2 with TRBJ2-1; 7 positions agree with TRBD2. The ends lost 1 base at V and 2 bases at J; junction bases unmatched: 8. Germline V gives CDR1 LGHNA, CDR2 YNFKEQ. There are 17 residues in the CDR3. CDR3 sequence reads: CASSQVGSGLPYNEQFF. The CDR3 nucleotides read TGTGCCAGCAGCCAAGTAGGTAGCGGGCTACCCTACAATGAGCAGTTCTTC.

This rearrangement joins TRBV6-5 to TRBJ2-5; 7 nucleotides align to TRBD1. The CDR3 covers 15 residues. From germline, CDR1 is MNHEY and CDR2 SVGAGI. With V trimmed by 2 bases and J by 1 base, 4 bases remained unmatched. CDR3 coding DNA: TGTGCCAGCAGTTACGCAGGGACAGCCCAAGAGACCCAGTACTTC. Residues: CASSYAGTAQETQYF.

The chain has TRBV2 and TRBJ2-5; 15 bases match TRBD2. The CDR3 extends over 17 amino acids. Germline CDR1 is SNHLY and CDR2 is FYNNEI. V lost 1 base and J lost 5; bases outside the gene matches: 5. The CDR3 nucleotides are TGTGCCAGCAGTGAAGGACCGGGACTAGCGGGGGGTGAGACCCAGTACTTC. Amino acid sequence: CASSEGPGLAGGETQYF.

The chain recombines TRBV6-5 with TRBJ2-7, with D possibly matching TRBD2 (5 bases). Germline V gene sequence: CDR1 MNHEY, CDR2 SVGAGI. This CDR3 region has 14 residues. Trimming stripped 0 bases from V and 6 bases from J, with 12 bases between. In DNA form, the CDR3 reads TGTGCCAGCAGTTACTCAATAGCGTGGGGCGAGCAGTACTTC. It codes for CASSYSIAWGEQYF.